This is a list of T cell receptor beta chains from one sample in a study of blood T cell repertoires in COVID-19. Data came from immunoSEQ multiplex PCR; TCRdb stores just in-frame clones and leaves some out. The table has some 400,000 clones, 80% to 90% seen once. The sample consisted of PBMCs or T cells enriched from blood (not recorded which). These receptor sequences come from a man aged 25-45 years who had recovered from COVID-19. The CDR3 runs from the conserved cysteine through the conserved F or W. The D gene is left open where the match is weak. Expanded clones get a size class; other rows say once, few or many, or leave the size out.

V,J,D,size,DNA,CDR3
TRBV27,TRBJ2-3,-,-,TGTGCCAGCAGTAGAATCTCCTCGGTGGGCACAGATACGCAGTATTTT,CASSRISSVGTDTQYF
TRBV19,TRBJ1-3,-,-,TGTGCCAGTACCTTATTGGGGCGCACCATATATTTT,CASTLLGRTIYF
TRBV12-2,TRBJ2-4,-,-,TGTGCAAGTCGCTTGTCACCACATTACTTC,CASRLSPHYF
TRBV5-5,TRBJ2-7,-,-,TGTGCCAGCAGCTTGGATTTCAGGGGGGCCGAGCAGTACTTC,CASSLDFRGAEQYF
TRBV2,TRBJ2-7,-,-,TGTGCCAGCATCCTATGGACAGACGAGCAGTACTTC,CASILWTDEQYF
TRBV5-4,TRBJ2-2,TRBD2,-,TGTGCCAGCTCATGGGGGACTAGAGTATACACCGGGGAGCTGTTTTTT,CASSWGTRVYTGELFF
TRBV9,TRBJ1-2,-,-,TGTGCCAGCAGCGCGACCGGACTACATGGCTACACCTTC,CASSATGLHGYTF
TRBV7-2,TRBJ2-5,-,once,TGTGCCAGCAGCCCCCCGGGGTTGGGGACCCAGTACTTC,CASSPPGLGTQYF
TRBV14,TRBJ1-1,-,-,TGTGCCAGCAGCCGGGACACTCGTGTTTCGTGGCCTTTCTTT,CASSRDTRVSWPFF
TRBV14,TRBJ2-7,-,-,TGTGCCAGCAGCCGACAGGTTTCCTACGAGCAGTACTTC,CASSRQVSYEQYF
TRBV4-1,TRBJ2-2,TRBD2,-,TGCGCCAGCAGCCAAGACAGGACTAGCGTGTTATGGGGCACCGGGGAGCTGTTTTTT,CASSQDRTSVLWGTGELFF
TRBV28,TRBJ1-5,-,-,TGTGCCATCTTGAGGCCCTATAGCAATCAGCCCCAGCATTTT,CAILRPYSNQPQHF
TRBV10-3,TRBJ2-7,-,few,TGTGCCATCAGCATTGCCCGTCAGGGCTACGAGCAGTACTTC,CAISIARQGYEQYF
TRBV7-9,TRBJ2-7,TRBD1,-,TGTGCCAGCAGCCTACCGACAGGGCCAACCTACGAGCAGTACTTC,CASSLPTGPTYEQYF
TRBV5-1,TRBJ2-7,TRBD1,-,TGCGCCAGCAGCTTATTTTCAGGTCAGGGGGCTTACGAGCAGTACTTC,CASSLFSGQGAYEQYF
TRBV2,TRBJ1-2,TRBD1,-,TGTGCCAGCCAGACAGGGAACTATGGCTACACCTTC,CASQTGNYGYTF
TRBV10-1,TRBJ2-7,TRBD2,-,TGCGCCAGCACGGGACTAGCGGGAGTCTTATACTTC,CASTGLAGVLYF
TRBV3-1/TRBV3-2,TRBJ2-1,TRBD2,-,TGTGCCAGCAGCCAAGCGGGAGGCTCCTACAATGAGCAGTTCTTC,CASSQAGGSYNEQFF
TRBV19,TRBJ1-2,TRBD1,-,TGTGCCAGTAGTATAGGGGACAGTGATGGCTACACCTTC,CASSIGDSDGYTF
TRBV7-9,TRBJ2-7,-,-,TGTGCCAGCAGCGAGGGGGGGCGCTACGAGCAGTACTTC,CASSEGGRYEQYF
TRBV19,TRBJ1-2,-,-,TGTGCCAGTACCCCCGAAGGGACAATCAACTATGGCTACACCTTC,CASTPEGTINYGYTF
TRBV27,TRBJ2-6,-,-,TGTGCCAGCGCCTCAGGGTCTGGGGCCAACGTCCTGACTTTC,CASASGSGANVLTF
TRBV6-5,TRBJ2-1,TRBD2,-,TGTGCCAGCAGCACAGCTATCGACGGGAGGGAGCAGTTCTTC,CASSTAIDGREQFF
TRBV28,TRBJ2-1,TRBD2,-,TGTGCCAGCTGGAGGGGAACTACTAGCGGATCCTACAATGAGCAGTTCTTC,CASWRGTTSGSYNEQFF
TRBV6-5,TRBJ2-2,TRBD2,-,TGTGCCAGCAGTACGACTAGCGGGAGCGGGGAGCTGTTTTTT,CASSTTSGSGELFF
TRBV3-1/TRBV3-2,TRBJ1-4,TRBD1,-,TGTGCCAGCAGCCATTGGGACAGCCTACAACGGGCAACTAATGAAAAACTGTTTTTT,CASSHWDSLQRATNEKLFF
TRBV6-5,TRBJ1-2,-,-,TGTGCCAGCAGTTCCTTTGCGGGGGTGTATGGCTACACCTTC,CASSSFAGVYGYTF
TRBV6-5,TRBJ2-3,TRBD1,-,TGTGCCAGCAGGACAGGGCCTAGCACAGATACGCAGTATTTT,CASRTGPSTDTQYF
TRBV4-2,TRBJ1-3,TRBD1,-,TGTGCCAGCAGACAGACAGGGGGGGCTGGAAACACCATATATTTT,CASRQTGGAGNTIYF
TRBV28,TRBJ2-5,TRBD1,-,TGTGCCAGCAGTTTATCAGGGGGCCAGGGGAGAGAGACCCAGTACTTC,CASSLSGGQGRETQYF
TRBV5-4,TRBJ2-3,TRBD2,few,TGTGCCAGCAGCTTGGCGGGGACTAGCGGGAGTACGCAGTATTTT,CASSLAGTSGSTQYF
TRBV30,TRBJ1-1,TRBD1,-,TGTGCCTGGAGTGTATCTGAGGACAGGGCGCCTTTCTTT,CAWSVSEDRAPFF
TRBV7-2,TRBJ2-1,TRBD2,-,TGTGCCAGCAGTAGACTAGCGGGAGGGTTGGAGCAGTTCTTC,CASSRLAGGLEQFF
TRBV6-5,TRBJ1-3,-,once,TGTGCCAGCAGAACAGGGAAGGAATTTGGAAACACCATATATTTT,CASRTGKEFGNTIYF
TRBV7-9,TRBJ1-1,-,-,TGTGCCAGCAGCTTTTCCTTTCCGGAAGCTTTCTTT,CASSFSFPEAFF
TRBV5-4,TRBJ2-1,-,-,TGTGCCAGCAGCTTGTCCGGGAGCTACAATGAGCAGTTCTTC,CASSLSGSYNEQFF
TRBV16,TRBJ2-2,-,-,TGTGCCAGCAGCCAAACCCCAGGGGCGAGCACCGGGGAGCTGTTTTTT,CASSQTPGASTGELFF
TRBV10-3,TRBJ1-2,TRBD1,-,TGTGCCATCAGTGACACAGGGGGCGGTTCTGGCTACACCTTC,CAISDTGGGSGYTF
TRBV25-1,TRBJ1-6,-,-,TGTGCCAGCAACCAGGGTGGAAATTCACCCCTCCACTTT,CASNQGGNSPLHF
TRBV30,TRBJ1-3,-,-,TGTGCCTGGAGTTTAGGGACATCCAGAACCACCATATATTTT,CAWSLGTSRTTIYF
TRBV3-1/TRBV3-2,TRBJ2-7,-,-,TGTGCCAGCAGCCTAGCGAACGAGCAGTACTTC,CASSLANEQYF
TRBV27,TRBJ1-6,-,few,TGTGCCAGCAGTTTCATCGGCGGAGATAATTCACCCCTCCACTTT,CASSFIGGDNSPLHF
TRBV30,TRBJ1-1,-,-,TGTGCCTGGAGTGTATCGGGGGACGGAGCTTTCTTT,CAWSVSGDGAFF
TRBV6-5,TRBJ1-5,-,few,TGTGCCAGCACCAGGAGACAGGAGCTTGGTCAGCCCCAGCATTTT,CASTRRQELGQPQHF
TRBV3-1/TRBV3-2,TRBJ2-1,-,-,TGTGCCAGCAGCCAAGACGGGACCTACAATGAGCAGTTCTTC,CASSQDGTYNEQFF
TRBV6-5,TRBJ2-1,TRBD1,-,TGTGCCAGCAGTTACGGGGGGACAGGGGAAAATGAGCAGTTCTTC,CASSYGGTGENEQFF
TRBV10-2,TRBJ2-5,-,-,TGCGCCAGCAGTGGAGCCGGACAGCAAGAGACCCAGTACTTC,CASSGAGQQETQYF
TRBV19,TRBJ1-5,TRBD1,-,TGTGCCAGTAGTCGGGACAGGGTAAGCAATCAGCCCCAGCATTTT,CASSRDRVSNQPQHF
TRBV30,TRBJ2-7,-,-,TGTGCCTGGAGTGGGGCCCGTGTCTACGAGCAGTACTTC,CAWSGARVYEQYF
TRBV7-3,TRBJ2-1,-,-,TGTGCCAGCAGCATTGGACTTAACAATGAGCAGTTCTTC,CASSIGLNNEQFF
TRBV11-2,TRBJ2-2,TRBD2,-,TGTGCCAGCAGCTTAGGCGGGAGAAACACCGGGGAGCTGTTTTTT,CASSLGGRNTGELFF
TRBV4-1,TRBJ2-1,-,-,TGCGCCAGCAGCCAAGCTCAAGCGGAGTACAATGAGCAGTTCTTC,CASSQAQAEYNEQFF
TRBV5-1,TRBJ2-1,TRBD2,-,TGCGCCAGCAGCCTGCAAGGGACTAGCAATGAGCAGTTCTTC,CASSLQGTSNEQFF
TRBV28,TRBJ1-2,-,-,TGTGCCAGCAGTCCGACGGGAATACTGGCCCGCACCTTC,CASSPTGILARTF
TRBV7-9,TRBJ2-2,-,-,TGTGCCAGCAGCTTAGTGGACAACCCCGGGGAGCTGTTTTTT,CASSLVDNPGELFF
TRBV7-2,TRBJ2-5,TRBD2,-,TGTGCCAGCAGCTTCGGGGGGAGGGAGACCCAGTACTTC,CASSFGGRETQYF
TRBV28,TRBJ2-2,-,-,TGTGCCAGCAGATCGCAGGGATTAAACACCGGGGAGCTGTTTTTT,CASRSQGLNTGELFF
TRBV3-1/TRBV3-2,TRBJ2-7,-,-,TGTGCCAGCAGCCAAAGTGACAGATCCTACGAGCAGTACTTC,CASSQSDRSYEQYF
TRBV6-5,TRBJ2-5,TRBD1,-,TGTGCCAGCAGTTCGGACAGGGGCGGAGTAGAGACCCAGTACTTC,CASSSDRGGVETQYF
TRBV9,TRBJ1-5,-,-,TGTGCCAGCAGCGTAGGGCAGGGGATCAAGCCCCAGCATTTT,CASSVGQGIKPQHF